Detailed here is one TCR beta chain. 60 Vbeta and 13 Jbeta primers were used in PCR. Profiling relied on immunoSEQ multiplex PCR, and the TCRdb table lists in-frame clones only, not all of them. The sample records about 98,000 clones, over 65% being singletons. The CDR3 length is 14 residues. The trim removed 6 bases at V and 3 bases at J, leaving 3 bases unmatched. Germline CDR1 reads MNHEY; CDR2 reads SVGAGI. These data originate in a study of cytomegalovirus exposure and HLA in healthy donors. The V and J genes are TRBV6-5 and TRBJ2-4; 9 positions match TRBD1. This receptor was taken from a man in his sixties in good health and CMV-seropositive. Sequencing input: PBMCs. For the CDR3, the DNA is TGTGCCAGCAGCCAGGACAGGGGCAAAAACATTCAGTACTTC. This gives the protein CASSQDRGKNIQYF.